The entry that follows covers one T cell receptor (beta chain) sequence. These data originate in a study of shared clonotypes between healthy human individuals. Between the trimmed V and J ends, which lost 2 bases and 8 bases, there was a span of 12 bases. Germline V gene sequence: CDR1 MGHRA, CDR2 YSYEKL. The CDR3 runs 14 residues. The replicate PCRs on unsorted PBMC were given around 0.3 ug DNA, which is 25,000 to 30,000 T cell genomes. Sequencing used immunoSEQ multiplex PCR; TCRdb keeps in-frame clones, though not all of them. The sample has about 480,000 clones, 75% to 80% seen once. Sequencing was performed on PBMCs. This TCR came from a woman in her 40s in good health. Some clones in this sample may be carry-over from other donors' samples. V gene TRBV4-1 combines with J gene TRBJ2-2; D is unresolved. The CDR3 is CASSQPSASGELFF. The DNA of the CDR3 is TGCGCCAGCAGCCAACCCTCCGCTAGTGGGGAGCTGTTTTTT.